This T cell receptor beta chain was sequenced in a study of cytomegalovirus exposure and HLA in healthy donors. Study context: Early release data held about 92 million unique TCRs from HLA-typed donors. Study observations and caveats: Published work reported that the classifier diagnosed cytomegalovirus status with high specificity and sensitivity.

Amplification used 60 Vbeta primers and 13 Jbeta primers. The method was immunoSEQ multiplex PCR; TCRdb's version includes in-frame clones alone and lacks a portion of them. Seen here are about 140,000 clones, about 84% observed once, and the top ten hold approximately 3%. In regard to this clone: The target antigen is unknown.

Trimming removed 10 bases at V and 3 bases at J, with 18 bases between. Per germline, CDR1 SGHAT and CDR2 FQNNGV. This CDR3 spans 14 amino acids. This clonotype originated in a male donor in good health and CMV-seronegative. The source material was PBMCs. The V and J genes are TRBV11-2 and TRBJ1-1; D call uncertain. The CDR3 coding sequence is TGTGCCACCGGGGAGCTGGTTGAACACACTGAAGCTTTCTTT. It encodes CATGELVEHTEAFF.